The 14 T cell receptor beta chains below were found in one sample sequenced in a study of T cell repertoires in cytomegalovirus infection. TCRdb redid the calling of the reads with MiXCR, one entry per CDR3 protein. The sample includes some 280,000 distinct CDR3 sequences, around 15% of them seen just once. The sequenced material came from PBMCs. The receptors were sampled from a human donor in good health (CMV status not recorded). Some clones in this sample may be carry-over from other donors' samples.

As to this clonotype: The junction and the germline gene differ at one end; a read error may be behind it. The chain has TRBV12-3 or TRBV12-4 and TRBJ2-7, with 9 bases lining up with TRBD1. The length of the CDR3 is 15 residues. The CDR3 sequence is CASCLGTGSSYEQYF. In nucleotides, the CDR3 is TGTGCCAGCTGTTTAGGGACAGGGAGCTCCTACGAGCAGTACTTC.

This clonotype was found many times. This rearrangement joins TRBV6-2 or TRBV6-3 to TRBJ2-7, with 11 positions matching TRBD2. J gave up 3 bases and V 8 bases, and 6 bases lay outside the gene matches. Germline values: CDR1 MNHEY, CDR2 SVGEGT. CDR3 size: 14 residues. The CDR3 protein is CASGTSGAYYEQYF. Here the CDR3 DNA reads TGTGCCAGCGGGACTAGCGGAGCATACTACGAGCAGTACTTC.

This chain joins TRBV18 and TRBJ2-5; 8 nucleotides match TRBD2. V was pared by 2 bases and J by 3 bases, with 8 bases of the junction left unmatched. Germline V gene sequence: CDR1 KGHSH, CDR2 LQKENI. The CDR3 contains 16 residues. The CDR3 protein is CASSPNGRASEETQYF. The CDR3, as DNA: TGTGCCAGCTCACCAAACGGGAGGGCCTCAGAAGAGACCCAGTACTTC.

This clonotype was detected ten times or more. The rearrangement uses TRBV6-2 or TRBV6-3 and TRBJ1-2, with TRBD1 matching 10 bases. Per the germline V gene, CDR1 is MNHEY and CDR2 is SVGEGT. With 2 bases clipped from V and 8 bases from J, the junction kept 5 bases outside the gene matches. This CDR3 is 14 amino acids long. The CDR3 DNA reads TGTGCCAGCAGTTACATCGGGACAGGGGTCGGCTACACCTTC. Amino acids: CASSYIGTGVGYTF.

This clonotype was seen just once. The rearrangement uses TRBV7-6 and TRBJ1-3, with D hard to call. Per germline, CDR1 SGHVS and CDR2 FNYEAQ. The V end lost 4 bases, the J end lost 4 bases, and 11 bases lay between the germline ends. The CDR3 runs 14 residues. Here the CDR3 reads CASSSPARGNTIYF. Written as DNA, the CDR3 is TGTGCCAGCAGCTCCCCGGCCAGGGGAAACACCATATATTTT. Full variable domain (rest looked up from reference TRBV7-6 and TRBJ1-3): GAGVSQSPRYKVTKRGQDVALRCDPISGHVSLYWYRQALGQGPEFLTYFNYEAQQDKSGLPNDRFSAERPEGSISTLTIQRTEQRDSAMYRCASSSPARGNTIYFGEGSWLTVV.

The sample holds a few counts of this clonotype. This chain's CDR3 is CSVPDRGAYEQYF. The CDR3 nucleotides read TGCAGTGTGCCGGACAGGGGGGCCTACGAGCAGTACTTC. V gene TRBV20-1 combines with J gene TRBJ2-7; 10 bases agree with TRBD1. V lost 7 bases and J lost 2; bases outside the gene matches: 5. Germline V gene lookup returns CDR1 DFQATT and CDR2 SNEGSKA (reference sequence). The CDR3 loop spans 13 amino acids.

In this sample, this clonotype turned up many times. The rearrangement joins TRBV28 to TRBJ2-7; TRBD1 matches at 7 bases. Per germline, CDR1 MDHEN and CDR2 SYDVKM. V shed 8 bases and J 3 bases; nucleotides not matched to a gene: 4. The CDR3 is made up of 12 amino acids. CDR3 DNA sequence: TGTGCCAGCCGGGGACAGAGCTACGAGCAGTACTTC. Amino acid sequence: CASRGQSYEQYF.

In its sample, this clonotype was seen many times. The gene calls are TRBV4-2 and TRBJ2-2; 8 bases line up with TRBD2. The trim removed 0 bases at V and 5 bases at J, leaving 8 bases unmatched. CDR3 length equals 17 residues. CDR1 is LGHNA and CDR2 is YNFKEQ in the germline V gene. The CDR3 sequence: CASSQEPGGPWTGELFF. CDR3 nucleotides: TGTGCCAGCAGCCAAGAGCCGGGAGGGCCTTGGACCGGGGAGCTGTTTTTT.

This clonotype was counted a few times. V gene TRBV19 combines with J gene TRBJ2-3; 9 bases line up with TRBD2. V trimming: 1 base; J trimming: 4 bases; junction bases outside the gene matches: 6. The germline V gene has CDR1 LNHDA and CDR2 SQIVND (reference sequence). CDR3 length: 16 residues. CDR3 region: CASSIVSGGSSDTQYF. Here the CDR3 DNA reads TGTGCCAGTAGTATAGTAAGCGGGGGGTCGTCAGATACGCAGTATTTT.

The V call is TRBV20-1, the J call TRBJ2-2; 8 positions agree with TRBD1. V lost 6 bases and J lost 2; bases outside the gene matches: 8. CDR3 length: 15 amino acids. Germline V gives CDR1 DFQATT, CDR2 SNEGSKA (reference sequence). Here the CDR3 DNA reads TGCAGTGCAGCAACAGGGGGAAAAAACACCGGGGAGCTGTTTTTT. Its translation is CSAATGGKNTGELFF.

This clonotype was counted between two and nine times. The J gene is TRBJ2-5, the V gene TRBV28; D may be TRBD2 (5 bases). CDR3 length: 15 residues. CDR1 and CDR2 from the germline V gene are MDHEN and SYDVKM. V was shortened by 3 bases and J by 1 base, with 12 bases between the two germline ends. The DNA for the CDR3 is TGTGCCAGCAGTTTGTGGGAGATCGGCCAAGAGACCCAGTACTTC. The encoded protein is CASSLWEIGQETQYF. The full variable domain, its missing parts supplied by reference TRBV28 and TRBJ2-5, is DVKVTQSSRYLVKRTGEKVFLECVQDMDHENMFWYRQDPGLGLRLIYFSYDVKMKEKGDIPEGYSVSREKKERFSLILESASTNQTSMYLCASSLWEIGQETQYFGPGTRLLVL.

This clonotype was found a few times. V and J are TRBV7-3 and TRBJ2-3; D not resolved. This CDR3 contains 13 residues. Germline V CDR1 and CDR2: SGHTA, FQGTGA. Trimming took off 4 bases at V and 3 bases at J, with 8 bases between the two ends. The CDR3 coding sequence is TGTGCCAGCAGCTCCAGATTGACAGATACGCAGTATTTT. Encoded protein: CASSSRLTDTQYF. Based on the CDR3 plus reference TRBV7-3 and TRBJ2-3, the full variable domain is GAGVSQTPSNKVTEKGKYVELRCDPISGHTALYWYRQSLGQGPEFLIYFQGTGAADDSGLPNDRFFAVRPEGSVSTLKIQRTERGDSAVYLCASSSRLTDTQYFGPGTRLTVL.

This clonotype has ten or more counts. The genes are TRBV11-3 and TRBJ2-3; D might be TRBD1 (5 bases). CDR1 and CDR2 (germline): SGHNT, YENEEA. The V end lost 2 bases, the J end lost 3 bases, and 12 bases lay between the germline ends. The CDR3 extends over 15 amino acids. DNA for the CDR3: TGTGCCAGCAGCTTAACGCTGGGGCCAACAGATACGCAGTATTTT. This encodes CASSLTLGPTDTQYF. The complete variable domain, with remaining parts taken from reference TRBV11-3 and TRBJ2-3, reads EAGVVQSPRYKIIEKKQPVAFWCNPISGHNTLYWYLQNLGQGPELLIRYENEEAVDDSQLPKDRFSAERLKGVDSTLKIQPAELGDSAVYLCASSLTLGPTDTQYFGPGTRLTVL.

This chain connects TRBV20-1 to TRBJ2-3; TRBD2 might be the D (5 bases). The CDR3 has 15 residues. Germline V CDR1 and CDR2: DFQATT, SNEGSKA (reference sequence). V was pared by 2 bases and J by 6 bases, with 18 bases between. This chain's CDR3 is CSARPSEAARDTQYF. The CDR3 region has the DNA TGCAGTGCTAGACCCTCAGAAGCGGCGCGTGATACGCAGTATTTT.